The rows below give T cell receptor beta chains drawn from one sample of a study of blood T cell repertoires in COVID-19. Repertoires were generated with immunoSEQ multiplex PCR, while TCRdb's copy carries only in-frame clones and drops some. Of about 230,000 clones in the sample, 80% to 90% were seen once. The sample taken for sequencing was PBMCs or T cells enriched from blood (not recorded which). These receptors were obtained from a woman aged 30 to 39 who had been exposed to COVID-19. The CDR3 runs from the conserved cysteine through the conserved F or W. Each record gives: clone size, D gene, V gene, J gene, CDR3 protein, CDR3 DNA. A D gene is named only where the DNA matches it firmly. Clone size is shown for a subset of rows, as once, few, many or a class of expanded clone.

>once|TRBD2|TRBV4-2|TRBJ2-5
CASSQGRGGLGGFETQYF
TGTGCCAGCAGCCAAGGGAGGGGGGGACTAGGAGGGTTTGAGACCCAGTACTTC
>few|.|TRBV5-1|TRBJ1-1
CASSSQGWNTEAFF
TGCGCCAGCAGCTCCCAGGGTTGGAACACTGAAGCTTTCTTT
>.|.|TRBV15|TRBJ1-2
CATSRDLQELYGYTF
TGTGCCACCAGCAGAGATTTACAGGAGCTCTATGGCTACACCTTC
>.|.|TRBV24-1|TRBJ1-5
CATSEGGERQPQHF
TGTGCCACCAGTGAAGGAGGGGAGAGACAGCCCCAGCATTTT
>.|.|TRBV7-8|TRBJ2-1
CASSPVQGPEYNEQFF
TGTGCCAGCAGCCCCGTCCAGGGGCCTGAGTACAATGAGCAGTTCTTC
>.|.|TRBV19|TRBJ2-1
CASTARAGINEQFF
TGTGCCAGTACCGCGCGCGCGGGGATCAATGAGCAGTTCTTC
>.|TRBD2|TRBV5-6|TRBJ2-1
CASSFLASGNNEQFF
TGTGCCAGCAGCTTTTTGGCTAGCGGGAACAATGAGCAGTTCTTC
>.|.|TRBV5-1|TRBJ1-4
CASHGQSATNEKLFF
TGCGCCAGCCACGGACAGAGTGCAACTAATGAAAAACTGTTTTTT
>.|.|TRBV7-9|TRBJ2-7
CASSLTTARLEQYF
TGTGCCAGCAGCTTAACTACCGCAAGGCTCGAGCAGTACTTC
>.|TRBD2|TRBV11-2|TRBJ2-7
CASSLVRDRLAGRPEQYF
TGTGCCAGCAGCTTAGTCCGCGATCGACTAGCGGGAAGACCGGAGCAGTACTTC
>.|TRBD2|TRBV6-6|TRBJ2-5
CASSQGLAGEMGETQYF
TGTGCCAGCAGTCAGGGACTAGCGGGAGAAATGGGAGAGACCCAGTACTTC
>.|.|TRBV7-2|TRBJ1-1
CASSLAGFPNTEAFF
TGTGCCAGCAGCTTAGCCGGGTTTCCGAACACTGAAGCTTTCTTT
>once|.|TRBV5-1|TRBJ2-7
CASSPGQRREQYF
TGCGCCAGCAGCCCTGGACAGCGAAGGGAGCAGTACTTC
>.|TRBD2|TRBV19|TRBJ2-2
CASRPTSGRAANTGELFF
TGTGCCAGCCGCCCAACTAGCGGGAGGGCCGCGAACACCGGGGAGCTGTTTTTT
>.|.|TRBV5-1|TRBJ1-1
CASSPGAGLNTEAFF
TGCGCCAGCAGCCCAGGGGCAGGATTGAACACTGAAGCTTTCTTT
>.|.|TRBV20-1|TRBJ2-2
CSASKRENTGELFF
TGCAGTGCTAGTAAACGGGAAAACACCGGGGAGCTGTTTTTT
>.|.|TRBV5-1|TRBJ1-1
CASTFDTSNTEAFF
TGCGCCAGCACGTTCGACACCTCGAACACTGAAGCTTTCTTT
>once|.|TRBV5-1|TRBJ1-5
CASSLAGATNQPQHF
TGCGCCAGCAGCTTGGCAGGGGCCACCAATCAGCCCCAGCATTTT
>.|TRBD2|TRBV6-5|TRBJ2-3
CASSSGLSTDTQYF
TGTGCCAGCAGTTCGGGACTAAGCACAGATACGCAGTATTTT
>.|TRBD2|TRBV4-1|TRBJ2-3
CASSLIAGAARDTQYF
TGCGCCAGCAGCCTTATAGCGGGAGCGGCGCGAGATACGCAGTATTTT
>.|TRBD1|TRBV24-1|TRBJ1-2
CATSDFNRGYGYTF
TGTGCCACCAGTGATTTTAACAGGGGCTATGGCTACACCTTC
>.|TRBD1|TRBV28|TRBJ2-1
CASSFPEGQGWNEQFF
TGTGCCAGCAGCTTCCCGGAAGGACAGGGTTGGAATGAGCAGTTCTTC
>.|.|TRBV7-9|TRBJ1-2
CASSLDRIGYGYTF
TGTGCCAGCAGCTTAGATCGAATCGGCTATGGCTACACCTTC
>.|.|TRBV7-6|TRBJ2-3
CASSLSSLPDTQYF
TGTGCCAGCAGCTTAAGTAGTTTACCAGATACGCAGTATTTT
>.|.|TRBV19|TRBJ1-5
CASSEQSRGSQPQHF
TGTGCCAGTAGTGAGCAAAGTAGGGGTTCTCAGCCCCAGCATTTT
>.|TRBD1|TRBV29-1|TRBJ1-5
CSVGAAGGGQPQHF
TGCAGCGTTGGAGCGGCAGGGGGAGGACAGCCCCAGCATTTT
>.|.|TRBV4-1|TRBJ2-5
CASSQAGWETQYF
TGCGCCAGCAGCCAAGCCGGGTGGGAGACCCAGTACTTC
>few|TRBD2|TRBV5-1|TRBJ2-1
CASSSFSGRNNEQFF
TGCGCCAGCAGCTCCTTTAGCGGGAGGAACAATGAGCAGTTCTTC
>.|.|TRBV6-1|TRBJ1-5
CASSEAPGQPQHF
TGTGCCAGCAGTGAAGCGCCCGGGCAGCCCCAGCATTTT